The TCR beta chain under discussion was sequenced for a study of technical replicates of blood from a few donors. This clone showed up just a few times. Measured with immunoSEQ multiplex PCR; TCRdb has only the in-frame clones, and not every one. Among 95,000 to 100,000 clones listed, over 90% were seen once. The germline V and J ends were trimmed by 6 bases and 3 bases, with 11 bases remaining between them. The CDR3 is made up of 13 amino acids. From germline, CDR1 is LNHDA and CDR2 SQIVND (reference sequence). J is TRBJ1-1 and V is TRBV19; D is possibly TRBD1 (6 bases). The sequenced sample was T cells isolated from PBMCs. The TCR comes from a human donor in good health. The CDR3, as DNA: TGTGCCAGTAGGAGGCAGGGGCACACTGAAGCTTTCTTT. It yields the protein CASRRQGHTEAFF. Variable domain in full (rest from reference TRBV19 and TRBJ1-1): DGGITQSPKYLFRKEGQNVTLSCEQNLNHDAMYWYRQDPGQGLRLIYYSQIVNDFQKGDIAEGYSVSREKKESFPLTVTSAQKNPTAFYLCASRRQGHTEAFFGQGTRLTVV.